This paragraph reports one TCR beta chain. As yet, its antigen is unknown. Germline lookup yields CDR1 DFQATT and CDR2 SNEGSKA (reference sequence). CDR3 length: 15 residues. The data were taken from a study of post-analysis software for immune sequencing data. Study-level results: Pronounced co-clustering by F measure was evident among identically batched samples. Significantly lower normalized Chao1 diversity was found in patients with multiple sclerosis relative to controls. Patients had higher frequencies than controls of roughly 5 TRBV segments, including TRBV5-6, TRBV5-1 and TRBV20-1.

The TCR beta cDNA libraries carried unique molecular identifiers. One entry per CDR3 protein results from TCRdb running MiXCR on the PCR reads. This sample has 820,000 or so distinct CDR3 sequences, with roughly 58% found just once. Sequenced material: blood. This chain uses TRBV20-1 with TRBJ2-5; 12 bases agree with TRBD1. With the DNA end fitting TRBJ2-7 better, the J assignment may be wrong. The sequence derives from a girl aged 10 to 17 with multiple sclerosis. The CDR3 nucleotides are TGCAGTGCTAGAGGAGGGACAGGGGGCATGAACGAGCAGTACTTC. It codes for CSARGGTGGMNEQYF.